The next 32 T cell receptor beta chains were all read from a single sample in a study of blood T cell repertoires in COVID-19. Clones were sequenced by immunoSEQ multiplex PCR, and TCRdb holds only the in-frame ones, with some missing. The data show about 46,000 clones, about four fifths seen once. The sequencing sample was made of peripheral blood. These receptors came from a woman of 80 years or more with acute or convalescent COVID-19.

V is TRBV5-1 and J is TRBJ1-2; D is perhaps TRBD1 (6 bases). Germline CDR1 reads SGHRS; CDR2 reads YFSETQ. The CDR3 sequence is 15 residues long. Trimming removed 0 bases from V and 4 bases from J, with 13 bases in between. CDR3 bases: TGCGCCAGCAGCTTGGAAGGGACAAGCGTCTATGGCTACACCTTC. Amino acids: CASSLEGTSVYGYTF.

V usage is TRBV21-1 and J usage is TRBJ1-6; the table's TRBD1 call for D was not verified on the DNA. TRBV21-1 is a pseudogene. This CDR3 comprises 17 residues. CDR3 bases: TGTGCCAGCAGCAAAACAGGGTATGGCTCCTATAATTCACCCCTCCACTTT. Its protein is CASSKTGYGSYNSPLHF.

This sequence joins TRBV15 and TRBJ2-1; D is possibly TRBD1 (6 bases). Trimming took 0 bases from V and 7 from J, leaving 16 bases between them. Germline CDR1 and CDR2: LNHNV and YYDKDF (reference sequence). This CDR3 has 16 residues. CDR3 bases: TGTGCCACCAGCAGAGATGGCCAGGGGCCAAATAATGAGCAGTTCTTC. It yields the protein CATSRDGQGPNNEQFF.

There are a few counts of this clone. J is TRBJ1-1 and V is TRBV7-9; 7 bases match TRBD1. V lost 1 base, J lost 8 bases, and 7 bases stayed unmatched. The germline V gene has CDR1 SEHNR and CDR2 FQNEAQ (reference sequence). The CDR3 runs 14 residues. The CDR3 DNA reads as TGTGCCAGCAGCTTAGTGAACGAAGGGGGCGAAGCTTTCTTT. It yields the protein CASSLVNEGGEAFF. Filled out from reference TRBV7-9 and TRBJ1-1, the complete variable domain reads DTGVSQNPRHKITKRGQNVTFRCDPISEHNRLYWYRQTLGQGPEFLTYFQNEAQLEKSRLLSDRFSAERPKGSFSTLEIQRTEQGDSAMYLCASSLVNEGGEAFFGQGTRLTVV.

This chain connects TRBV18 to TRBJ1-1, with D possibly matching TRBD1 (5 bases). The germline V and J ends were trimmed by 5 bases and 5 bases, with 18 bases remaining between them. Germline lookup yields CDR1 KGHSH and CDR2 LQKENI. This CDR3 comprises 15 residues. The CDR3 region is CASSSTDKGRTEAFF. The CDR3, as DNA: TGTGCCAGCTCATCGACAGATAAAGGTCGGACTGAAGCTTTCTTT.

The V gene is TRBV25-1, the J gene TRBJ1-2, with D perhaps matching TRBD1 (5 bases). With 6 bases removed from V and 2 bases from J, the gap between germline ends came to 13 bases. The CDR3 is 14 amino acids. CDR1 and CDR2 from the germline V gene are MGHDK and SYGVNS. The CDR3 here is CASRQPGLNYGYTF. The DNA for the CDR3 is TGTGCCAGCAGGCAACCGGGACTGAACTATGGCTACACCTTC.

The CDR3 region has the DNA TGTGCCAGCAGCCTCCAAATGGAGGCCCCCACTGAAGCTTTCTTT. It codes for CASSLQMEAPTEAFF. The chain couples TRBV14 to TRBJ1-1; D is unclear. V was clipped by 4 bases and J by 4 bases, with 16 bases between them. Germline CDR1 and CDR2: SGHDN and FVKESK. The CDR3 totals 15 residues.

The genes are TRBV5-6 and TRBJ2-2, with TRBD2 matching over 12 bases. Looked up from germline, CDR1 is SGHDT and CDR2 is YYEEEE. The CDR3 sequence is 17 residues long. Unmatched junction bases numbered 5, after V lost 4 bases and J lost 1 base. The CDR3 DNA follows: TGTGCCAGCAGCCTAAGGACTAGCGGGGTGAACACCGGGGAGCTGTTTTTT. Encoded protein: CASSLRTSGVNTGELFF. Based on the CDR3 plus reference TRBV5-6 and TRBJ2-2, the full variable domain is DAGVTQSPTHLIKTRGQQVTLRCSPKSGHDTVSWYQQALGQGPQFIFQYYEEEERQRGNFPDRFSGHQFPNYSSELNVNALLLGDSALYLCASSLRTSGVNTGELFFGEGSRLTVL.

This chain joins TRBV19 and TRBJ1-3; 9 nucleotides match TRBD1. The trim removed 5 bases at V and 0 bases at J, leaving 17 bases unmatched. CDR1 and CDR2 from the germline V gene are LNHDA and SQIVND (reference sequence). The CDR3 is 20 amino acids. The CDR3 loop is CASSASGTGKILRSGNTIYF. CDR3 nucleotide sequence: TGTGCCAGTAGTGCCTCCGGGACAGGGAAGATCTTACGCTCTGGAAACACCATATATTTT.

The V gene is TRBV7-9, the J gene TRBJ1-1, with 7 bases fitting TRBD1. The CDR3 is 14 residues long. Germline trimming cut 4 bases from V and 4 bases from J; bases unmatched to any gene: 6. Germline V gene sequence: CDR1 SEHNR, CDR2 FQNEAQ (reference sequence). The CDR3 DNA reads TGTGCCAGCAGCTCTCAACAGGGGACCACTGAAGCTTTCTTT. It is translated as CASSSQQGTTEAFF.

J is TRBJ1-1 and V is TRBV2; 8 nucleotides agree with TRBD1. Germline values: CDR1 SNHLY, CDR2 FYNNEI. This CDR3 region has 15 residues. Trimming at V came to 6 bases and at J to 4 bases, leaving 10 bases not matched to a gene. CDR3 bases: TGTGCCAGCAGGGCTAGGGACAGGTTCACCACTGAAGCTTTCTTT. Its protein is CASRARDRFTTEAFF. Variable domain in full (rest from reference TRBV2 and TRBJ1-1): EPEVTQTPSHQVTQMGQEVILRCVPISNHLYFYWYRQILGQKVEFLVSFYNNEISEKSEIFDDQFSVERPDGSNFTLKIRSTKLEDSAMYFCASRARDRFTTEAFFGQGTRLTVV.

This chain links TRBV5-1 with TRBJ2-3; 10 bases agree with TRBD2. J gave up 0 bases and V 4 bases, and 8 bases lay outside the gene matches. CDR3 size: 17 residues. Looked up from germline, CDR1 is SGHRS and CDR2 is YFSETQ. The CDR3: CASSLPTSGVSTDTQYF. For the CDR3, the DNA is TGCGCCAGCAGCCTTCCAACTAGCGGGGTGAGCACAGATACGCAGTATTTT. The complete variable domain, with remaining parts taken from reference TRBV5-1 and TRBJ2-3, reads KAGVTQTPRYLIKTRGQQVTLSCSPISGHRSVSWYQQTPGQGLQFLFEYFSETQRNKGNFPGRFSGRQFSNSRSEMNVSTLELGDSALYLCASSLPTSGVSTDTQYFGPGTRLTVL.

The genes are TRBV12-3 or TRBV12-4 and TRBJ2-7; D not resolved. V dropped 2 bases and J dropped 6 bases, with 8 bases sitting between them. This CDR3 region has 12 residues. As DNA, the CDR3 is TGTGCCAGCAGTTTATCGGTTCGCGAGCAGTACTTC. This gives the protein CASSLSVREQYF.

This clone was observed a single time. No DNA is shown, since the ends of the CDR3 on it are uncertain; the CDR3 is the one TCRdb lists. The chain carries TRBV12-3 or TRBV12-4 and TRBJ1-1; TRBD1 is taken as the D call from the table, unchecked against the DNA. The CDR3 length is 11 residues, termini included. Here the CDR3 reads CASSFGQGIFF.

The rearrangement uses TRBV6-5 and TRBJ1-4; TRBD1 agrees at 7 bases. The V and J ends lost 2 bases and 9 bases, in that order; junction bases with no gene match: 3. This CDR3 has 13 residues. Germline loops: CDR1 MNHEY, CDR2 SVGAGI. The CDR3 coding sequence is TGTGCCAGCAGTTACAGGGGGCCTAAAAAACTGTTTTTT. Protein: CASSYRGPKKLFF.

The rearrangement links TRBV18 to TRBJ1-2, with D tentatively TRBD1 (6 bases). Trimming removed 6 bases from V and 4 bases from J, with 21 bases in between. This CDR3 spans 16 amino acids. CDR1 is KGHSH, CDR2 LQKENI, per germline. CDR3 nucleotides: TGTGCCAGCTCCCGGGCGGGGGCAACGGAATTCTATGGCTACACCTTC. This sequence encodes CASSRAGATEFYGYTF.

The V gene is TRBV19, the J gene TRBJ1-4; the D gene is possibly TRBD1 (6 bases). Germline CDR1 reads LNHDA; CDR2 reads SQIVND (reference sequence). Trimming stripped 8 bases from V and 0 bases from J, with 13 bases between. The length of the CDR3 is 15 residues. The CDR3 reads CASGEGGATNEKLFF. The CDR3 DNA reads as TGTGCCAGTGGGGAAGGGGGTGCAACTAATGAAAAACTGTTTTTT.

This chain connects TRBV30 to TRBJ1-1; no definite D call. Germline V lookup: CDR1 GTSNPN, CDR2 SVGIG (reference sequence). Trimming took off 1 base at V and 4 bases at J, with 10 bases between the two ends. This CDR3 spans 13 amino acids. The DNA of the CDR3 is TGTGCCTGGAGTGGAGGGCGAATCACTGAAGCTTTCTTT. This gives the protein CAWSGGRITEAFF.

The rearrangement uses TRBV29-1 and TRBJ1-1; no firm D call. Per germline, CDR1 SQVTM and CDR2 ANQGSEA. This CDR3 is 10 amino acids long. V gave up 7 bases and J gave up 1 base, with 4 bases separating them. CDR3: CSAQNTEAFF. In DNA, the CDR3 is TGCAGCGCTCAGAACACTGAAGCTTTCTTT. Looking up the rest from reference TRBV29-1 and TRBJ1-1 gives the full variable domain: SAVISQKPSRDICQRGTSLTIQCQVDSQVTMMFWYRQQPGQSLTLIATANQGSEATYESGFVIDKFPISRPNLTFSTLTVSNMSPEDSSIYLCSAQNTEAFFGQGTRLTVV.

With respect to this clone: The same CDR3 arises from other DNA sequences in this sample as well. V gene TRBV24-1 combines with J gene TRBJ2-3, with 7 bases lining up with TRBD1. CDR1 and CDR2 (germline): KGHDR, SFDVKD. This CDR3 has 17 amino acids. Trimming cost V 9 bases and J 2 bases; bases outside gene matches: 16. CDR3 DNA sequence: TGTGCCACCTGTCACCCCAACCGCGACAGGGTCACAGATACGCAGTATTTT. It translates to CATCHPNRDRVTDTQYF.

This clone appeared once. V usage is TRBV19 and J usage is TRBJ2-7, with 9 bases aligning to TRBD1. Germline V gene sequence: CDR1 LNHDA, CDR2 SQIVND (reference sequence). The CDR3 is 14 amino acids. The V gene end was trimmed by 5 bases and the J gene end by 9 bases; junction bases not matched to a gene: 11. The CDR3: CASSPDPGQGGQYF. The CDR3 region has the DNA TGTGCCAGTAGTCCCGACCCGGGACAGGGCGGGCAGTACTTC.

The V and J genes are TRBV5-1 and TRBJ1-1; unclear D gene. The germline V gene encodes CDR1 SGHRS and CDR2 YFSETQ. The V end was cut by 4 bases, the J end by 2 bases, with 12 bases between. The CDR3 is 14 amino acids. CDR3 nucleotide sequence: TGCGCCAGCAGCCCCTGGTCGGGTAACACTGAAGCTTTCTTT. Encoded protein: CASSPWSGNTEAFF.

The V gene is TRBV11-2, the J gene TRBJ1-1, with unresolved D. The CDR3 consists of 15 residues. Germline CDR1 SGHAT, CDR2 FQNNGV. Trimming removed 1 base from V and 5 bases from J, with 14 bases in between. CDR3 coding DNA: TGTGCCAGCAGCTTAGTGGGTCAGAGGGTGACTGAAGCTTTCTTT. Amino acids: CASSLVGQRVTEAFF.

The chain combines TRBV6-5 with TRBJ1-1, with D unresolved. CDR1 is MNHEY, CDR2 SVGAGI, per germline. CDR3 length: 16 amino acids. Deletions cut 2 bases from V and 3 bases from J, with 16 bases between. The CDR3 sequence: CASSYLWGGDHTEAFF. DNA for the CDR3: TGTGCCAGCAGTTACCTCTGGGGAGGAGACCACACTGAAGCTTTCTTT.

The chain has TRBV3-1 (or the pseudogene TRBV3-2) and TRBJ1-1, with unresolved D. This CDR3 comprises 13 residues. Germline assignment: CDR1 LGHDT and CDR2 YNNKEL (reference sequence). The V end was cut by 6 bases, the J end by 0 bases, with 8 bases between. CDR3: CASSRALNTEAFF. The DNA for the CDR3 is TGTGCCAGCAGTCGAGCATTGAACACTGAAGCTTTCTTT.

The J gene is TRBJ2-2, the V gene TRBV3-1 (or the pseudogene TRBV3-2); D uncertain. Per germline, CDR1 LGHDT and CDR2 YNNKEL (reference sequence). With 8 bases removed from V and 4 bases from J, the gap between germline ends came to 8 bases. The CDR3 has 12 residues. The DNA of the CDR3 is TGTGCCAGCCCATCCCCCACCGGGGAGCTGTTTTTT. Translation gives CASPSPTGELFF.

The rearrangement links TRBV2 to TRBJ1-4; D gene uncertain. V was shortened by 1 base and J by 8 bases, with 17 bases between the two germline ends. Germline CDR1 SNHLY, CDR2 FYNNEI. This CDR3 is 16 amino acids long. The CDR3, as DNA: TGTGCCAGCAGTGAAGTAGTCGGACTGGTCGAAGAAAAACTGTTTTTT. Protein product: CASSEVVGLVEEKLFF.

This chain connects TRBV19 to TRBJ1-3; the D is unclear. This CDR3 is built from 15 residues. The germline CDR1 and CDR2 sequences are LNHDA and SQIVND (reference sequence). V lost 5 bases, J lost 4 bases, and 15 bases lay in between. CDR3 DNA sequence: TGTGCCAGTAGTCTGGGGAGGGTGGTGGGAAACACCATATATTTT. It yields the protein CASSLGRVVGNTIYF.

The genes are TRBV3-1 (or the pseudogene TRBV3-2) and TRBJ2-2; no firm D call. Germline CDR1 reads LGHDT; CDR2 reads YNNKEL (reference sequence). The CDR3 loop spans 13 amino acids. The germline V and J ends were trimmed by 1 base and 7 bases, with 7 bases remaining between them. As DNA, the CDR3 is TGTGCCAGCAGCCAAGTGCAACTCGGGGAGCTGTTTTTT. It is translated as CASSQVQLGELFF.

This chain's CDR3 is CASSSIRGGTNSPLHF. The DNA for the CDR3 is TGTGCCAGCAGCTCCATTAGGGGGGGGACCAATTCACCCCTCCACTTT. The rearrangement uses TRBV7-9 and TRBJ1-6; weak D call: TRBD1 (6 bases). The CDR3 totals 16 residues. Germline CDR1 SEHNR, CDR2 FQNEAQ (reference sequence). Deletions cut 4 bases from V and 7 bases from J, with 17 bases between.

This chain links TRBV7-3 with TRBJ2-3; 7 bases map to TRBD1. Trimming at V came to 5 bases and at J to 3 bases, leaving 8 bases not matched to a gene. Germline V gene lookup returns CDR1 SGHTA and CDR2 FQGTGA. This CDR3 has 15 residues. The CDR3 region has the DNA TGTGCCAGCAGCAAAGACAGGGTGGGAACAGATACGCAGTATTTT. It yields the protein CASSKDRVGTDTQYF.

The chain uses TRBV18 and TRBJ2-5; no firm D call. The V and J ends lost 3 bases and 1 base respectively, with 6 bases between them. The CDR3 consists of 13 residues. Germline assignment: CDR1 KGHSH and CDR2 LQKENI. The DNA of the CDR3 is TGTGCCAGCTCACCCCATCCCCAAGAGACCCAGTACTTC. It encodes CASSPHPQETQYF.